This is a list of T cell receptor beta chains from one sample in a study of blood T cell repertoires in COVID-19. Method: immunoSEQ multiplex PCR; TCRdb's copy keeps in-frame clones and lacks some. The sample includes roughly 30,000 clones, 89% seen only once; the top ten take approximately 50%. Source material: peripheral blood. Source of these receptors: a human donor with acute or convalescent COVID-19. The donor label of this sample is uncertain. The CDR3 runs from the conserved cysteine through the conserved F or W. Fields, in order: D gene, CDR3 length, clone size, J gene, V gene, CDR3 protein, CDR3 DNA. D genes are given only for firm matches. Clone size is stated in some rows and not others, as once, few, many or a class when expanded.

TRBD1 16 NA TRBJ1-4 TRBV2 CASSKDQGGPNEKLFF TGTGCCAGCAGTAAAGACCAGGGGGGCCCTAATGAAAAACTGTTTTTT
NA 14 once TRBJ2-5 TRBV25-1 CASSDVLAWETQYF TGTGCCAGCAGTGATGTGCTAGCTTGGGAGACCCAGTACTTC
TRBD1 16 once TRBJ2-5 TRBV5-8 CASSPAGTDNQETQYF TGTGCCAGCAGCCCCGCCGGGACAGATAACCAAGAGACCCAGTACTTC
NA 16 NA TRBJ1-3 TRBV11-2 CASSLATTSSGNTIYF TGTGCCAGCAGCTTAGCAACCACTAGCTCTGGAAACACCATATATTTT
TRBD1 13 NA TRBJ1-6 TRBV6-5 CATSDRADSPLHF TGTGCCACCTCAGACAGGGCGGATTCACCCCTCCACTTT
NA 14 NA TRBJ2-3 TRBV25-1 CAAGALGATDTQYF TGTGCTGCGGGGGCCCTAGGGGCCACAGATACGCAGTATTTT
TRBD1 15 NA TRBJ2-2 TRBV18 CASSRDSLNTGELFF TGTGCCAGCTCAAGGGACAGCCTGAACACCGGGGAGCTGTTTTTT
TRBD1 14 once TRBJ2-7 TRBV7-9 CASSAPGQGNEQYF TGTGCCAGCAGCGCCCCGGGACAGGGTAACGAGCAGTACTTC
NA 16 NA TRBJ1-3 TRBV19 CASSISLSSAGNTIYF TGTGCCAGTAGTATATCACTCTCCAGCGCTGGAAACACCATATATTTT
TRBD1 13 NA TRBJ2-7 TRBV10-3 CAIRQGERYEQYF TGTGCCATCAGACAGGGGGAGAGGTACGAGCAGTACTTC
NA 16 once TRBJ1-4 TRBV7-9 CASSGTKAGPLEKLFF TGTGCCAGCAGCGGGACAAAGGCAGGGCCTCTTGAAAAACTGTTTTTT
TRBD1 17 NA TRBJ2-1 TRBV5-5 CASSLIPGQGLYNEQFF TGTGCCAGCAGCTTAATACCGGGACAGGGCCTTTACAATGAGCAGTTCTTC
TRBD1 13 NA TRBJ1-2 TRBV6-6 CAIAQGLGYGYTF TGTGCCATCGCACAGGGGCTGGGGTATGGCTACACCTTC
TRBD1 13 NA TRBJ1-5 TRBV11-2 CASSDRGNQPQHF TGTGCCAGCAGCGACAGGGGCAATCAGCCCCAGCATTTT
NA 16 NA TRBJ2-7 TRBV5-4 CASSLSLGLSLYEQYF TGTGCCAGCAGCCTTTCCTTGGGACTGTCCTTATACGAGCAGTACTTC
TRBD1 15 NA TRBJ1-6 TRBV13 CASSPQGAPNSPLHF TGTGCCAGCAGTCCACAGGGGGCGCCCAATTCACCCCTCCACTTT
TRBD1 16 NA TRBJ1-4 TRBV9 CASSVGQGTPWEKLFF TGTGCCAGCAGCGTCGGACAGGGAACCCCCTGGGAAAAACTGTTTTTT
TRBD2 15 once TRBJ2-5 TRBV5-1 CASSLTGTSGETQYF TGCGCCAGCAGCTTAACCGGGACTAGCGGAGAGACCCAGTACTTC
NA 13 once TRBJ1-5 TRBV18 CASSRPGDLTQHF TGTGCCAGCTCACGGCCCGGGGATCTGACCCAGCATTTT
TRBD1 15 NA TRBJ1-3 TRBV3-1/TRBV3-2 CASSSDRVSGNTIYF TGTGCCAGCAGTTCAGACAGGGTCTCTGGAAACACCATATATTTT
TRBD2 16 NA TRBJ2-3 TRBV3-1/TRBV3-2 CASSLGAGVSTDTQYF TGTGCCAGCAGCCTGGGAGCGGGAGTCAGCACAGATACGCAGTATTTT
TRBD1 15 NA TRBJ2-7 TRBV10-3 CAISLTGGKGDEQYF TGTGCCATCAGTCTAACAGGGGGCAAGGGGGACGAGCAGTACTTC
NA 16 NA TRBJ2-3 TRBV28 CASSLSPETGTDTQYF TGTGCCAGCAGTCTTTCGCCGGAGACTGGCACAGATACGCAGTATTTT
TRBD2 14 NA TRBJ2-1 TRBV9 CASSVASGSNEQFF TGTGCCAGCAGCGTAGCTAGCGGGAGTAATGAGCAGTTCTTC
TRBD2 15 once TRBJ2-1 TRBV7-3 CASSILSGGHNEQFF TGTGCCAGCAGCATCCTAAGCGGGGGACACAATGAGCAGTTCTTC
NA 15 few TRBJ2-2 TRBV18 CASSPSREDTGELFF TGTGCCAGCTCACCGTCCAGGGAGGACACCGGGGAGCTGTTTTTT
TRBD1 17 NA TRBJ2-2 TRBV12-5 CASGLGGTGVNTGELFF TGTGCTAGTGGTTTGGGAGGGACAGGGGTGAACACCGGGGAGCTGTTTTTT
TRBD1 17 few TRBJ1-2 TRBV5-6 CASSLEGAVHGGYGYTF TGTGCCAGCAGCTTGGAGGGGGCTGTTCACGGTGGCTATGGCTACACCTTC
NA 15 NA TRBJ2-1 TRBV5-1 CASSLVGLTNNEQFF TGCGCCAGCAGCTTGGTAGGTCTGACAAACAATGAGCAGTTCTTC
TRBD1 15 NA TRBJ1-3 TRBV18 CASSPGQGIINTIYF TGTGCCAGCTCACCGGGACAGGGGATTATAAACACCATATATTTT
NA 12 once TRBJ1-3 TRBV30 CAWSASGNTIYF TGTGCCTGGAGTGCTTCTGGAAACACCATATATTTT
NA 13 NA TRBJ1-1 TRBV6-5 CASSRGVGTEAFF TGTGCCAGCAGCAGGGGCGTAGGGACTGAAGCTTTCTTT
TRBD1 13 NA TRBJ1-6 TRBV7-9 CASSETGESPLHF TGTGCCAGCAGCGAGACAGGGGAATCACCCCTCCACTTT
TRBD2 15 NA TRBJ2-1 TRBV27 CASSRERGGYNEQFF TGTGCCAGCAGTAGGGAGCGGGGAGGATACAATGAGCAGTTCTTC
NA 13 NA TRBJ1-3 TRBV30 CASNNRADYTIYF TGTGCCTCCAACAACAGGGCCGACTACACCATATATTTT
TRBD1 15 NA TRBJ2-1 TRBV5-1 CASSVGQVVSNEQFF TGCGCCAGCAGCGTCGGACAGGTTGTATCCAATGAGCAGTTCTTC
TRBD1 13 once TRBJ2-5 TRBV19 CASSTDREETQYF TGTGCCAGTAGCACGGACAGGGAAGAGACCCAGTACTTC
NA 18 NA TRBJ1-6 TRBV30 CAWSEGRGLVFRNSPLHF TGTGCCTGGAGTGAGGGGCGTGGGCTGGTGTTTCGGAATTCACCCCTCCACTTT
NA 13 NA TRBJ1-2 TRBV12-3/TRBV12-4 CASRIDKNYGYTF TGTGCCAGCAGAATTGACAAGAACTATGGCTACACCTTC
NA 14 NA TRBJ1-6 TRBV11-1 CASSLTNLNSPLHF TGTGCCAGCAGCCTCACTAATTTAAATTCACCCCTCCACTTT
TRBD1 13 few TRBJ1-1 TRBV12-3/TRBV12-4 CASSPGQGIEAFF TGTGCCAGCAGCCCGGGACAGGGGATTGAAGCTTTCTTT
TRBD1 16 once TRBJ1-1 TRBV12-5 CASGNDRALGWTEAFF TGTGCTAGTGGTAACGACAGGGCGCTGGGATGGACTGAAGCTTTCTTT
TRBD1 13 few TRBJ1-4 TRBV18 CASSGTGREKLFF TGTGCCAGCTCAGGGACAGGCCGTGAAAAACTGTTTTTT
TRBD2 13 NA TRBJ2-5 TRBV7-9 CASRGGIGETQYF TGTGCCAGCAGGGGGGGGATCGGAGAGACCCAGTACTTC
NA 13 NA TRBJ1-2 TRBV11-2 CASTPGRGNGYTF TGTGCCAGCACCCCGGGCCGGGGTAACGGCTACACCTTC
TRBD2 18 NA TRBJ2-3 TRBV6-1 CASSEDPGLAGGTDTQYF TGTGCCAGCAGTGAGGATCCTGGGCTAGCGGGAGGTACAGATACGCAGTATTTT
TRBD2 16 NA TRBJ2-5 TRBV7-2 CASSLFIPSGAETQYF TGTGCCAGCAGCTTATTCATCCCTAGCGGGGCAGAGACCCAGTACTTC
TRBD2 18 NA TRBJ2-2 TRBV7-7 CASSLRTSGRASTGELFF TGTGCTAGCAGCTTAAGAACTAGCGGGAGAGCTAGCACCGGGGAGCTGTTTTTT
NA 14 NA TRBJ2-3 TRBV6-4 CASSETGWSDTQYF TGTGCCAGCAGTGAAACGGGATGGTCAGATACGCAGTATTTT
NA 15 NA TRBJ1-3 TRBV7-9 CASSPWAGFGNTIYF TGTGCCAGCAGCCCCTGGGCGGGATTCGGAAACACCATATATTTT
NA 15 NA TRBJ1-5 TRBV5-5 CASSGGQYSNQPQHF TGTGCCAGCAGCGGCGGACAGTATAGCAATCAGCCCCAGCATTTT
TRBD2 18 NA TRBJ2-1 TRBV7-9 CASSKGLAGGPKGNEQFF TGTGCCAGCAGCAAGGGACTAGCGGGAGGGCCGAAGGGCAATGAGCAGTTCTTC
TRBD2 14 NA TRBJ2-1 TRBV5-1 CASSLGISGLREFF TGCGCCAGCAGCCTTGGAATTTCGGGACTACGCGAGTTCTTC
NA 13 NA TRBJ1-4 TRBV3-1/TRBV3-2 CASSFLNREKLFF TGTGCCAGCAGCTTCTTAAACAGGGAAAAACTGTTTTTT
NA 12 NA TRBJ1-1 TRBV12-5 CASGIEGTEAFF TGTGCTAGTGGGATAGAGGGCACTGAAGCTTTCTTT
NA 17 NA TRBJ2-5 TRBV7-8 CASSREAGRRSYETQYF TGTGCCAGCAGCCGTGAAGCGGGCAGGCGTTCATACGAGACCCAGTACTTC
NA 13 NA TRBJ1-2 TRBV12-3/TRBV12-4 CASSFGQPYGYTF TGTGCCAGCAGTTTTGGACAGCCATATGGCTACACCTTC